This T cell receptor beta chain was captured by sequencing in a study of beta chain features in type 1 diabetes. On the study more broadly: Sorted cell examination encompassed roughly 110 million cells across all samples.

Study-wide findings and caveats: When Type 1 diabetes patients were examined, their TCRB CDR3s proved moderately but significantly shorter in all four CD4+ subsets. Over-representation of high TCR-expressing cells was a possible consequence of cDNA sequencing.

Expressed TCRB transcripts were sequenced because the entire RNA isolate underwent reverse transcription. The table came from immunoSEQ multiplex PCR; TCRdb's copy has only in-frame clones and leaves some out. The table has around 160,000 clones, roughly 9% seen once. V was pared by 3 bases and J by 7 bases, with 19 bases between. Germline lookup yields CDR1 SGHKS and CDR2 YYEKEE (reference sequence). This CDR3 is built from 16 residues. Markers CD45RO/CCR7/CD25/CD127/CD95/CD27 served to sort CD4+ naive, central memory, regulatory and stem cell-like memory cells. This clone was seen only a few times. Its antigen remains unidentified.

The TCR originated in a woman in her twenties or thirties with type 1 diabetes. This sequence joins TRBV5-5 and TRBJ2-2, with a weak D call TRBD2 (5 bases). Sequencing was carried out using central memory CD4+ T cells from blood. CDR3 bases: TGTGCCAGCAGCTCTGGACTGTATACCCGGGGCGGGGAGCTGTTTTTT. This sequence encodes CASSSGLYTRGGELFF.